The next 10 T cell receptor beta chains were all read from a single sample in a study of T cells after yellow fever vaccination. TCRdb re-analysed the 5' RACE reads in MiXCR, keeping a single row per CDR3 protein. The data contain hundreds of thousands of distinct CDR3 sequences, around 3.6% of them singletons. The specimen was PBMCs, collected on the day of the yellow fever booster vaccination. The receptors stem from a man in his late teens or twenties who received the YFV17D yellow fever vaccine.

The sample holds many counts of this clonotype. The CDR3 DNA sequence: TGTGCCAGCAGTTTACTAAGCGGGGGTGGGACAGATACGCAGTATTTT. Its translation: CASSLLSGGGTDTQYF. The V gene is TRBV28, the J gene TRBJ2-3; 8 bases agree with TRBD2. CDR3 length: 16 amino acids. Germline CDR1 is MDHEN and CDR2 is SYDVKM. V trimming: 2 bases; J trimming: 3 bases; junction bases outside the gene matches: 7.

This clonotype was recorded at least ten times. The chain uses TRBV6-5 and TRBJ2-5; 14 nucleotides line up with TRBD2. Unmatched junction bases numbered 5, after V lost 6 bases and J lost 5 bases. The CDR3 has 15 amino acids. CDR1 is MNHEY, CDR2 SVGAGI, per germline. CDR3 in amino acids: CASSRLAGGPETQYF. CDR3 coding DNA: TGTGCCAGCAGCCGACTAGCGGGGGGGCCTGAGACCCAGTACTTC.

Many counts were recorded for this clonotype. The chain recombines TRBV18 with TRBJ2-7; D call uncertain. The V end was cut by 0 bases, the J end by 3 bases, with 0 bases between. The germline gives CDR1 KGHSH, CDR2 LQKENI. The CDR3 totals 11 residues. CDR3 region: CASSPPYEQYV. CDR3 bases: TGTGCCAGCTCACCACCCTACGAGCAGTACGTC.

In its sample, this clonotype was seen many times. This chain connects TRBV4-3 to TRBJ1-2; weak D call: TRBD1 (6 bases). In germline, CDR1 is LGHNA, CDR2 YSLEER. The ends were cut back, 3 bases at V and 6 bases at J, with 17 bases in the middle. CDR3 size: 15 residues. In DNA, the CDR3 is TGCGCCAGCAGCCAGGGCATCCTGACAGGAAATGGCTACACCTTC. Protein: CASSQGILTGNGYTF.

This chain links TRBV13 with TRBJ2-1; 10 bases are shared with TRBD1. Germline CDR1 PRHDT, CDR2 FYEKMQ (reference sequence). V was clipped by 3 bases and J by 7 bases; unmatched bases: 6. The CDR3 is 15 amino acids. In nucleotides, the CDR3 is TGTGCCAGCAGCTTCCGGGACAGGGGTGGGAATGAGCAGTTCTTC. Its protein is CASSFRDRGGNEQFF.

This clonotype was counted at least ten times. V is TRBV5-1 and J is TRBJ2-3; TRBD2 might be the D (7 bases). The CDR3 covers 14 residues. The germline V gene encodes CDR1 SGHRS and CDR2 YFSETQ. V lost 0 bases, J lost 6 bases, and 11 bases lay in between. The CDR3 DNA reads as TGCGCCAGCAGCTTGGCCTGGGGGGGCGATACGCAGTATTTT. Translation: CASSLAWGGDTQYF.

This clonotype was counted at least ten times. V is TRBV5-1 and J is TRBJ2-5, with a tentative D call TRBD1 (6 bases). Germline CDR1 and CDR2: SGHRS and YFSETQ. This CDR3 region has 13 residues. V lost 4 bases to trimming and J lost 5 bases, with 12 bases between them. The CDR3 sequence: CASSAGEVETQYF. CDR3 sequence (DNA): TGCGCCAGCAGCGCAGGGGAAGTGGAGACCCAGTACTTC.

This clonotype was detected many times. The genes are TRBV20-1 and TRBJ2-5; no reliable D call. Germline values: CDR1 DFQATT, CDR2 SNEGSKA (reference sequence). The ends were cut back, 0 bases at V and 2 bases at J, with 10 bases in the middle. This CDR3 is 14 amino acids long. In DNA, the CDR3 is TGCAGTGCTAGAGAAGGATTATTACAAGAGACCCAGTACTTC. Translating gives CSAREGLLQETQYF.

In DNA, the CDR3 is TGCGCCAGCAGCACCGGAGGAGGCTTGCTGAATTCACCCCTCCACTTT. Protein product: CASSTGGGLLNSPLHF. The V and J genes are TRBV4-3 and TRBJ1-6; unclear D gene. Trimming took 5 bases from V and 7 from J, leaving 18 bases between them. Germline loops: CDR1 LGHNA, CDR2 YSLEER. This CDR3 region has 16 residues.

This clonotype was seen ten or more times. This chain joins TRBV4-2 and TRBJ2-1; TRBD2 matches 10 bases. This CDR3 region has 19 residues. Unmatched junction bases numbered 20, after V lost 5 bases and J lost 7 bases. CDR1 and CDR2 (germline): LGHNA, YNFKEQ. The CDR3 region is CASSAIEHPRAGGWNEQFF. Written as DNA, the CDR3 is TGTGCCAGCAGCGCGATCGAACACCCTCGAGCGGGGGGGTGGAATGAGCAGTTCTTC.